Shown below are 3 T cell receptor beta chains from a single sample sequenced in a study of T-cell reconstitution after alpha-beta-depleted transplantation in children. Unique molecular identifiers were incorporated when the TCRbeta library was constructed. One entry per CDR3 protein, called by TCRdb with MiXCR from the PCR reads. The data hold hundreds of thousands of distinct CDR3 sequences, with 16% observed a single time. The sequencing here drew on PBMCs from the stem cell graft donor, taken from the stem cell graft. These receptors came from a human donor who donated a stem cell graft to a child with acute myeloid leukemia.

The chain is built from TRBV25-1 and TRBJ2-3; 7 bases fit TRBD2. CDR3 length equals 13 residues. V was clipped by 7 bases and J by 0 bases; unmatched bases: 1. The V gene's germline CDR1 is MGHDK and CDR2 SYGVNS. The chain's CDR3 is CASNGGSTDTQYF. The CDR3 region has the DNA TGTGCCAGCAACGGGGGGAGCACAGATACGCAGTATTTT.

This clonotype was detected only a few times. The rearrangement uses TRBV3-1 and TRBJ1-2; TRBD1 agrees at 7 bases. V gave up 2 bases and J gave up 8 bases; unmatched junction bases: 5. Germline assignment: CDR1 LGHDT and CDR2 YNNKEL (reference sequence). This CDR3 is built from 13 residues. For the CDR3, the DNA is TGTGCCAGCAGCCAATCCCGACAGGGAGGCTACACCTTC. Translation: CASSQSRQGGYTF.

This clonotype was seen a few times. For the CDR3, the DNA is TGTGCCAGCATCTCTCTAGGGGTAGAAGCTTTCTTT. Its translation: CASISLGVEAFF. The chain joins TRBV12-3 or TRBV12-4 to TRBJ1-1; possible D gene TRBD1, 5 bases. Trimming shortened V by 7 bases and J by 8 bases, and 14 bases separated the two germline ends. The CDR3 covers 12 residues.